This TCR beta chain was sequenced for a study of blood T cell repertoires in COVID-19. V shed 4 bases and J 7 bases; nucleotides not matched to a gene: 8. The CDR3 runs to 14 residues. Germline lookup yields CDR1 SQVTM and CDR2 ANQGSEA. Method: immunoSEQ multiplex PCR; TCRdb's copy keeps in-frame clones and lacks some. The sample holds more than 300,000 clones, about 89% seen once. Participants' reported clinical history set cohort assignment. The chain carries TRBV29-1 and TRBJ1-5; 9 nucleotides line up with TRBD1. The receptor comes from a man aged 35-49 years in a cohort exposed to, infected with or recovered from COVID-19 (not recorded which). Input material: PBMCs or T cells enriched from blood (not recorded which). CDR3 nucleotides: TGCAGCGTTGTGTTGGACAGGGGAGGACAGCCCCAGCATTTT. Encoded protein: CSVVLDRGGQPQHF.